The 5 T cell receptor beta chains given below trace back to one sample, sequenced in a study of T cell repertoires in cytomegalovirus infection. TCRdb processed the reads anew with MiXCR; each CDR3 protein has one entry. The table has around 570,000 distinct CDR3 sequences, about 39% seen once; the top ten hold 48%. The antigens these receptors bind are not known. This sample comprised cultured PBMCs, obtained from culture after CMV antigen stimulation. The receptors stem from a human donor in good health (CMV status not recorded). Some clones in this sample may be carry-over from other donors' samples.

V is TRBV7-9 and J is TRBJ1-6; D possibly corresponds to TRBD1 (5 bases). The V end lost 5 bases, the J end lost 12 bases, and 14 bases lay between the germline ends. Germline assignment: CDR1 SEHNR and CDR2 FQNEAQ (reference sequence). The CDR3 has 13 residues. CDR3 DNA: TGTGCCAGCAGCCCCGGGGGAGCCGAACCCCTCCACTTT. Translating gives CASSPGGAEPLHF. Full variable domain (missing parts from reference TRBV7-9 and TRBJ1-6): DTGVSQNPRHKITKRGQNVTFRCDPISEHNRLYWYRQTLGQGPEFLTYFQNEAQLEKSRLLSDRFSAERPKGSFSTLEIQRTEQGDSAMYLCASSPGGAEPLHFGNGTRLTVT.

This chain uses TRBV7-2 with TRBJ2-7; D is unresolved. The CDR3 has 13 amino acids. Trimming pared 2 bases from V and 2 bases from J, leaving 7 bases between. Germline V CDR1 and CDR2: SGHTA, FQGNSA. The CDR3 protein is CASSLQSTYEQYF. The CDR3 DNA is TGTGCCAGCAGCTTACAGAGTACCTACGAGCAGTACTTC.

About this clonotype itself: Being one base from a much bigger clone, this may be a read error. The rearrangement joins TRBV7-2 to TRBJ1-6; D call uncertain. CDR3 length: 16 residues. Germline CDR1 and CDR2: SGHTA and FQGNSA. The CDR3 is CASTEFGSSGNSPIHF. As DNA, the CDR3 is TGTGCCAGCACCGAGTTCGGCAGTTCGGGTAATTCACCCATCCACTTT.

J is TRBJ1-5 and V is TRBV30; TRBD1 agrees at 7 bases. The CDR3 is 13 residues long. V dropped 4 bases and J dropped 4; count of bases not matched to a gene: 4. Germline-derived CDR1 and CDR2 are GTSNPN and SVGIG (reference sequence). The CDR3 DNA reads TGTGCCTGGACGACAGGGCTAAATCAGCCCCAGCATTTT. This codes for CAWTTGLNQPQHF.

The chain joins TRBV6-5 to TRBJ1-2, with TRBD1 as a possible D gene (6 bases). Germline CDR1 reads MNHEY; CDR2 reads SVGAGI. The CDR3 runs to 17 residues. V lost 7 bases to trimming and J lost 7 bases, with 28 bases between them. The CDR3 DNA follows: TGTGCCAGCACCTCCTCCCCCGACAGGCCTACACTCACTGGCTACACCTTC. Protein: CASTSSPDRPTLTGYTF.